The subject of this entry is one T cell receptor (beta chain). Its antigen is unidentified. CDR1 and CDR2 from the germline V gene are GTSNPN and SVGIG (reference sequence). The CDR3 length is 16 residues. V gave up 4 bases and J gave up 0 bases, with 15 bases separating them. Amplification used 60 Vbeta primers and 13 Jbeta primers. The table came from immunoSEQ multiplex PCR; TCRdb's copy has only in-frame clones and leaves some out. The sample shows approximately 190,000 clones, about four fifths of them seen only once. These data originate in a study of cytomegalovirus exposure and HLA in healthy donors. Study observations and caveats: Later analysis identified several of the most significant clusters that appeared linked to common viral pathogens. The study designated some 180 TCR beta chains cytomegalovirus-associated.

Sequencing was performed on PBMCs. The chain joins TRBV30 to TRBJ1-4; D gene unclear. The TCR sequence derives from a man aged 35 to 55 in good health and CMV-seropositive. The CDR3 nucleotides read TGTGCCTGGAAACGGAGAGCGGCGGCAACTAATGAAAAACTGTTTTTT. It yields the protein CAWKRRAAATNEKLFF.